Listed below are T cell receptor beta chains from one sample, sequenced in a study of blood T cell repertoires in COVID-19. TCRdb keeps only in-frame clones here, not all; method: immunoSEQ multiplex PCR. The data show roughly 200,000 clones, with roughly 86% seen just once and about 9.4% held by the top ten. Sequencing input: peripheral blood. The receptors shown here come from a woman aged 45-59 years with COVID-19, enrolled during active disease. CDR3s leave out the opening cysteine and the closing phenylalanine or tryptophan. Only part of the rows carry a size: once, few, many, or a class if the clone is expanded.

TRBV5-6	TRBJ1-5	-	ASSFGSTPNQPQH
TRBV4-1	TRBJ2-5	-	ASSLSGRFTETQY
TRBV19	TRBJ1-2	-	ASSIAAGGYGYT
TRBV5-1	TRBJ2-5	-	ASSQAGPAGETQY
TRBV6-5	TRBJ1-4	once	ASSPNGVNEKLF
TRBV19	TRBJ1-5	many	ASSLDPTGDQPQH
TRBV2	TRBJ1-6	-	ASSEQNSPLH
TRBV6-5	TRBJ1-2	-	ASSYTSGGDGYT
TRBV6-5	TRBJ2-5	-	ASSKQRETQY
TRBV5-8	TRBJ1-2	-	ASSGGTYGYT
TRBV30	TRBJ2-1	-	AWSPRGGPNEQF
TRBV11-3	TRBJ2-7	few	ASSLTSPSYEQY
TRBV4-1	TRBJ2-5	-	ASSPILAGGGETQY
TRBV5-6	TRBJ1-2	-	ASTYERNRGLGYGYT
TRBV5-1	TRBJ2-1	-	ASSRTSGNNEQF
TRBV19	TRBJ2-2	-	ASSAGQGAGTGELF
TRBV6-5	TRBJ1-2	-	ASSRPGQFFYGYT
TRBV29-1	TRBJ2-1	-	SGRRDQQF
TRBV2	TRBJ1-1	-	ASNSNQNTEAF
TRBV12-3/TRBV12-4	TRBJ2-7	-	ASSFPSSYEQY
TRBV6-5	TRBJ2-5	-	ASTLDREETQY
TRBV29-1	TRBJ2-3	-	SVAFLEIAGGRDTQY
TRBV18	TRBJ1-5	few	ASSPGRVNQPQH
TRBV2	TRBJ1-1	-	ASSEASLGDNTEAF
TRBV3-1/TRBV3-2	TRBJ2-2	-	ASSQGVRLAGSTGELF
TRBV14	TRBJ2-2	once	ASSPRTGTGELF
TRBV29-1	TRBJ2-7	few	SASGQGPYEQY
TRBV11-3	TRBJ2-2	-	ASSLQGDTGELF
TRBV11-2	TRBJ2-1	-	ASSLGSAGYNEQF
TRBV9	TRBJ2-3	-	ASSVSSGGAADTQY
TRBV3-1/TRBV3-2	TRBJ1-5	-	ASSQGGVGQPQH
TRBV19	TRBJ1-1	-	ASSIDEFGNTEAF
TRBV6-5	TRBJ2-5	-	ASSYRRTAQETQY
TRBV18	TRBJ2-1	-	ASSPPGREKYPF
TRBV5-1	TRBJ2-1	-	ASRQGGGYNEQF